This T cell receptor (beta chain) was recovered during a study of response to subunit inactivated influenza vaccine. Study outcomes and limitations: Each seasonal influenza vaccination, the authors suggested, recruits few new T cells.

Remarks on this clonotype: Its specificity is not known.

This CDR3 comprises 14 residues. V lost 4 bases and J lost 0, with 7 bases in between. TCRdb processed the RT-PCR reads anew with MiXCR; each CDR3 protein has one entry. The sample carries hundreds of thousands of distinct CDR3 sequences, around 14% recorded once. The rearrangement links TRBV12-3 or TRBV12-4 to TRBJ1-5, with a weak D call TRBD1 (5 bases). The TCR was taken from a man in his forties or fifties who received an inactivated influenza vaccine. The specimen comprised PBMCs from blood, sampled 14 to 15 days before vaccination. CDR3 in amino acids: CASSWGDSNQPQHF. In nucleotides, the CDR3 is TGTGCCAGCAGTTGGGGGGATAGCAATCAGCCCCAGCATTTT.